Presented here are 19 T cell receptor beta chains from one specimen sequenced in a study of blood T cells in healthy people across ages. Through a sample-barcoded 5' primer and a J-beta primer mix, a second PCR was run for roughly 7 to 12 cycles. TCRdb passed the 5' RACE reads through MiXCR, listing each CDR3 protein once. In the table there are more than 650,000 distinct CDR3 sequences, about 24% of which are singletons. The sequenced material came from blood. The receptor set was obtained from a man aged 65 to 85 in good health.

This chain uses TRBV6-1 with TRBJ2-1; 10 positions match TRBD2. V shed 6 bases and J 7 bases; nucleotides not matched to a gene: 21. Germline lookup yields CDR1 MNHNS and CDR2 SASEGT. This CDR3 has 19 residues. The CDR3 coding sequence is TGTGCCAGCAGCTCCATACAGGGACTAGCGCGAGGAGATGGGAATGAGCAGTTCTTC. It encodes CASSSIQGLARGDGNEQFF.

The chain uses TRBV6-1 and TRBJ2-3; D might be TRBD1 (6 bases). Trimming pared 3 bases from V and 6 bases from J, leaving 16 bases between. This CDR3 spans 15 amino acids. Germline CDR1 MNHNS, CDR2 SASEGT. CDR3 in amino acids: CASSDPDPGVDTQYF. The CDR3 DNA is TGTGCCAGCAGTGACCCAGATCCAGGGGTGGATACGCAGTATTTT.

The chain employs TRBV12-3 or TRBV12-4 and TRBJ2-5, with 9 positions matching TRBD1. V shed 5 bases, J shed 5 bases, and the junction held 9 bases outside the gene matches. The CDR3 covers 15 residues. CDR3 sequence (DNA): TGTGCCAGCAGTATCGGGACAGGGTCGCGGGAGACCCAGTACTTC. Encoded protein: CASSIGTGSRETQYF.

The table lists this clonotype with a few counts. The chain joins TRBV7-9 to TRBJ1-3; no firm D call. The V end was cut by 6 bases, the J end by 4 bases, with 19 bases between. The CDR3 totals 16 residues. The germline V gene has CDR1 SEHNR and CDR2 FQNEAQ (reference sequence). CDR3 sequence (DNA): TGTGCCAGCAGTCCTTCCGGAGCGCGGGCGGGAAACACCATATATTTT. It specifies CASSPSGARAGNTIYF.

The CDR3 protein is CASSQGWLRGMVSSYNEQFF. CDR3 sequence (DNA): TGTGCCAGCAGCCAAGGGTGGTTGAGAGGAATGGTAAGCTCCTACAATGAGCAGTTCTTC. The chain joins TRBV3-1 to TRBJ2-1; D is uncertain. Between the trimmed V and J ends, which lost 1 base and 0 bases, there was a span of 22 bases. The CDR3 consists of 20 residues. Germline CDR1 is LGHDT and CDR2 is YNNKEL (reference sequence).

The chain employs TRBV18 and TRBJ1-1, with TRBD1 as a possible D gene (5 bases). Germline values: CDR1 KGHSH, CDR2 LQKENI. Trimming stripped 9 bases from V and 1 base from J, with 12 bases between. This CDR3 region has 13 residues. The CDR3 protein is CASIGTGNTEAFF. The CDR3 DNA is TGTGCCAGTATAGGAACAGGGAACACTGAAGCTTTCTTT. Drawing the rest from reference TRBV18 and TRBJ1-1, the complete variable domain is NAGVMQNPRHLVRRRGQEARLRCSPMKGHSHVYWYRQLPEEGLKFMVYLQKENIIDESGMPKERFSAEFPKEGPSILRIQQVVRGDSAAYFCASIGTGNTEAFFGQGTRLTVV.

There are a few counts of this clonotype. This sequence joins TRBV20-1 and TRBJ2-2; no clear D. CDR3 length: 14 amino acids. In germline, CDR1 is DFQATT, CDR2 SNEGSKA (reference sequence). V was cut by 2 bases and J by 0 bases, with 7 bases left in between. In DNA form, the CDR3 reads TGCAGTGCTAGACCCAGGCCGAACACCGGGGAGCTGTTTTTT. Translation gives CSARPRPNTGELFF.

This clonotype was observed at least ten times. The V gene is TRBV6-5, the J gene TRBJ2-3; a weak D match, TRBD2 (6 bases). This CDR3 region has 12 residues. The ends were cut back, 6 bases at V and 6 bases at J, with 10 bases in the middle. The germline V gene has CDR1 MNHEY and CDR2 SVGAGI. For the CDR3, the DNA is TGTGCCAGCAGCAGGGACTCCGATACGCAGTATTTT. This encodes CASSRDSDTQYF.

Written as DNA, the CDR3 is TGTGCCAGCAGCCCGAGATGGGGGAGGGGGTCCTACAATGAGCAGTTCTTC. The encoded protein is CASSPRWGRGSYNEQFF. The V gene is TRBV3-1, the J gene TRBJ2-1, with D maybe TRBD2 (7 bases). CDR1 is LGHDT and CDR2 is YNNKEL in the germline V gene (reference sequence). The CDR3 sequence is 17 residues long. V dropped 4 bases and J dropped 1 base, with 17 bases sitting between them.

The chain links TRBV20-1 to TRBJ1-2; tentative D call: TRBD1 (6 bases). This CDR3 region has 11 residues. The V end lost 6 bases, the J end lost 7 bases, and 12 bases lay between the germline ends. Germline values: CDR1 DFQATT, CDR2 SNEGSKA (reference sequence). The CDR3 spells CSATGGPGYTF. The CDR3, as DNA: TGCAGTGCCACGGGGGGGCCTGGCTACACCTTC.

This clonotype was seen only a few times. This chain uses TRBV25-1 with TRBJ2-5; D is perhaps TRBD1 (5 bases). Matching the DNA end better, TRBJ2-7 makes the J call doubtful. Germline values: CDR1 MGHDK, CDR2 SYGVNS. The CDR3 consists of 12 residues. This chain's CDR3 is CASSETGREQYF. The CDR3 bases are TGTGCCAGCAGTGAAACAGGTCGCGAGCAGTACTTC.

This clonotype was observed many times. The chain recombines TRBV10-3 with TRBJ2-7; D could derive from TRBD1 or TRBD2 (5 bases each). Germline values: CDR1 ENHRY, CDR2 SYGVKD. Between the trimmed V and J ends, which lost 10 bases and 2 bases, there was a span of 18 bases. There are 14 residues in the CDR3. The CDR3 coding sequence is TGTGCCACTTCTCCCGGGGCAGAAACCTACGAGCAGTACGTC. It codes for CATSPGAETYEQYV.

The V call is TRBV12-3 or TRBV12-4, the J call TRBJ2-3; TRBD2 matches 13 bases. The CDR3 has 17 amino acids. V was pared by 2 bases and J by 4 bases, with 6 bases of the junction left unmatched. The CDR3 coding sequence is TGTGCCAGCAGTTTAAGGACTAGCGGGAGAGGTGCAGATACGCAGTATTTT. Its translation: CASSLRTSGRGADTQYF.

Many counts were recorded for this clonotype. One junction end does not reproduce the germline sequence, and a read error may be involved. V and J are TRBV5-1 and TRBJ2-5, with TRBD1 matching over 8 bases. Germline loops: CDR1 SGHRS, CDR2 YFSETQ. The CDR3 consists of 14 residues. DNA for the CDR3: TGCGCTAGCAGCCCGGACAGGGCACAAGAGACCCAGTACTTC. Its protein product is CASSPDRAQETQYF.

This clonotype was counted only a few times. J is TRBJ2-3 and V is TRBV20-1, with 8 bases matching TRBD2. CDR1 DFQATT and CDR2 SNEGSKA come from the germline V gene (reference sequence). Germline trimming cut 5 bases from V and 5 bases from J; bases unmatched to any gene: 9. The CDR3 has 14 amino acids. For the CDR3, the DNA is TGCAGTGCTTACCCGGGGGGGGTGGTAGATACGCAGTATTTT. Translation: CSAYPGGVVDTQYF.

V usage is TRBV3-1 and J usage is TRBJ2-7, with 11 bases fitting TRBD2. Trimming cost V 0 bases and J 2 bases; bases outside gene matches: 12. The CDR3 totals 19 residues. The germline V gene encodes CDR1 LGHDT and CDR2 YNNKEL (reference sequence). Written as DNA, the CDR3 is TGTGCCAGCAGCCAAGAAGACCCTCCTTTTAGCGGGGGGGCCTACGAGCAGTACTTC. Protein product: CASSQEDPPFSGGAYEQYF.

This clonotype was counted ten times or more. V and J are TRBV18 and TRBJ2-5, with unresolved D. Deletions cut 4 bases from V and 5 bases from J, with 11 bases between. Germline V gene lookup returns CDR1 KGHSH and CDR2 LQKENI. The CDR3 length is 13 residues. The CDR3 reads CASSLHNRETQYF. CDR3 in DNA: TGTGCCAGCTCACTTCACAACCGGGAGACCCAGTACTTC. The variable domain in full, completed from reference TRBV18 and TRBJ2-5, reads NAGVMQNPRHLVRRRGQEARLRCSPMKGHSHVYWYRQLPEEGLKFMVYLQKENIIDESGMPKERFSAEFPKEGPSILRIQQVVRGDSAAYFCASSLHNRETQYFGPGTRLLVL.

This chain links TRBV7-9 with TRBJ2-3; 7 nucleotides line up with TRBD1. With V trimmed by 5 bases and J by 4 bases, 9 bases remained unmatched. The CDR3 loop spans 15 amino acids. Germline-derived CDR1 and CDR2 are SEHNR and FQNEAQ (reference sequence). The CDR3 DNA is TGTGCCAGCAGCCCTCGGACAGGTTCATCAGATACGCAGTATTTT. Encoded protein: CASSPRTGSSDTQYF.

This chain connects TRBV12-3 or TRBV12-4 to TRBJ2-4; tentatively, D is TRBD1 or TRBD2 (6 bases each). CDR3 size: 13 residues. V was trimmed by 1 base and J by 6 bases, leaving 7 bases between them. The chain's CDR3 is CASSLEGGNIQYF. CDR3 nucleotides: TGTGCCAGCAGTTTAGAGGGGGGAAACATTCAGTACTTC.